The 19 T cell receptor beta chains below were found in one sample sequenced in a study of blood T cell repertoires in COVID-19. Method: immunoSEQ multiplex PCR; TCRdb's copy keeps in-frame clones and lacks some. Counted here are about 180,000 clones, over 70% occurring once; the ten biggest clones make up around an eighth. The sample was PBMCs or T cells enriched from blood (not recorded which). The receptors were gathered from a man in his fifties or sixties who had been exposed to COVID-19.

This sequence joins TRBV19 and TRBJ1-5, with 9 bases aligning to TRBD1. Germline CDR1 LNHDA, CDR2 SQIVND (reference sequence). The CDR3 extends over 16 amino acids. Trimming removed 5 bases from V and 6 bases from J; junction bases left unmatched: 11. The CDR3 sequence: CASSLPRQGGVQPQHF. As DNA, the CDR3 is TGTGCCAGTAGTCTCCCCCGACAGGGGGGAGTTCAGCCCCAGCATTTT.

The chain employs TRBV24-1 and TRBJ2-3; the match to TRBD2 covers 13 bases. V lost 5 bases, J lost 3 bases, and 13 bases stayed unmatched. The germline CDR1 and CDR2 sequences are KGHDR and SFDVKD. The CDR3 has 19 residues. The CDR3 coding sequence is TGTGCCACCAGTGGCCTACTAGCGGGAGGGCCCATTGAGACAGATACGCAGTATTTT. Protein product: CATSGLLAGGPIETDTQYF.

The rearrangement uses TRBV5-5 and TRBJ2-7, with unresolved D. The germline V gene encodes CDR1 SGHKS and CDR2 YYEKEE (reference sequence). Trimming left V 0 bases short and J 0 bases short, with 7 bases between. CDR3 length equals 14 residues. CDR3 residues: CASSLEPSSYEQYF. Here the CDR3 DNA reads TGTGCCAGCAGCTTGGAGCCGAGCTCCTACGAGCAGTACTTC.

This clone was observed a single time. The chain has TRBV3-1 (or the pseudogene TRBV3-2) and TRBJ2-2; perhaps TRBD1 as D (5 bases). Germline CDR1 and CDR2: LGHDT and YNNKEL (reference sequence). Between the trimmed V and J ends, which lost 1 base and 3 bases, there was a span of 6 bases. This CDR3 has 14 residues. The CDR3 DNA sequence: TGTGCCAGCAGCCAAGTACAGGACACCGGGGAGCTGTTTTTT. Its translation is CASSQVQDTGELFF.

The chain recombines TRBV5-4 with TRBJ2-3; D is unclear. The V end lost 1 base, the J end lost 0 bases, and 3 bases lay between the germline ends. The CDR3 runs to 13 residues. Germline V gives CDR1 SGHNT, CDR2 YYREEE (reference sequence). This CDR3 reads CASSLPSTDTQYF. The CDR3 DNA reads TGTGCCAGCAGCTTGCCAAGCACAGATACGCAGTATTTT.

V is TRBV20-1 and J is TRBJ1-1; the match to TRBD1 covers 7 bases. V dropped 4 bases and J dropped 9; count of bases not matched to a gene: 5. The length of the CDR3 is 11 residues. Germline loops: CDR1 DFQATT, CDR2 SNEGSKA (reference sequence). The DNA of the CDR3 is TGCAGTGCTACCCGACAGGGCCAAGCTTTCTTT. Amino acids: CSATRQGQAFF.

This clone has more than one count but fewer than ten. The chain carries TRBV19 and TRBJ1-6; possibly TRBD1 for D (5 bases). The germline gives CDR1 LNHDA, CDR2 SQIVND (reference sequence). The CDR3 has 15 amino acids. CDR3 bases: TGTGCAAGCCAGGGTGGAGTTTCTTATAATTCACCCCTCCACTTT. This gives the protein CASQGGVSYNSPLHF.

This clone was found a few times. The gene calls are TRBV27 and TRBJ2-3; 8 bases line up with TRBD1. The CDR3 totals 16 residues. Germline assignment: CDR1 MNHEY and CDR2 SMNVEV (reference sequence). After removal of 10 bases from V and 3 bases from J, the junction contained 15 bases not matched to a gene. CDR3 in DNA: TGTGCCACCAAACCGGGGACAGGTCTTAGGACAGATACGCAGTATTTT. It is translated as CATKPGTGLRTDTQYF.

This rearrangement joins TRBV19 to TRBJ2-7, with TRBD2 matching 8 bases. J gave up 4 bases and V 5 bases, and 4 bases lay outside the gene matches. The CDR3 is 13 residues long. Germline V gene data show CDR1 as LNHDA and CDR2 as SQIVND (reference sequence). CDR3 DNA sequence: TGTGCCAGTAGTGGAAGACTAGCGTACGAGCAGTACTTC. Translation: CASSGRLAYEQYF.

On this clone itself: A read error may produce the germline difference seen at one junction end. The V gene is TRBV19, the J gene TRBJ1-5; maybe TRBD1 (5 bases). This CDR3 has 15 amino acids. Per germline, CDR1 LNHDA and CDR2 SQIVND (reference sequence). This CDR3 is CASTISGIGNQPQHF. DNA of the CDR3: TGTGCCAGTACTATATCAGGGATTGGCAATCAGCCCCAGCATTTT.

This chain uses TRBV7-3 with TRBJ1-4; D is possibly TRBD1 (5 bases). The CDR3 runs 16 residues. The V end was cut by 0 bases, the J end by 0 bases, with 8 bases between. CDR1 is SGHTA, CDR2 FQGTGA, per germline. The DNA for the CDR3 is TGTGCCAGCAGCTTAACGGGAGGGGCAACTAATGAAAAACTGTTTTTT. Its protein product is CASSLTGGATNEKLFF.

This clone was observed a few times. This chain connects TRBV9 to TRBJ1-1, with unresolved D. Trimming took 3 bases from V and 3 from J, leaving 12 bases between them. Germline values: CDR1 SGDLS, CDR2 YYNGEE. The CDR3 spans 14 residues. CDR3 in DNA: TGTGCCAGCAGCGAAGCGGACGGTCACACTGAAGCTTTCTTT. Residues: CASSEADGHTEAFF.

This sequence joins TRBV7-2 and TRBJ2-5; 8 nucleotides align to TRBD1. Germline CDR1 SGHTA, CDR2 FQGNSA. The V gene end was trimmed by 1 base and the J gene end by 5 bases; junction bases not matched to a gene: 6. This CDR3 is 15 amino acids long. CDR3 protein: CASSLGGRGRETQYF. The DNA for the CDR3 is TGTGCCAGCAGCTTAGGCGGCAGGGGGCGGGAGACCCAGTACTTC.

A few counts support this clone. At the DNA level, this CDR3 is encoded by other sequences in the same sample as well. The J gene is TRBJ2-5, the V gene TRBV5-1, with D hard to call. The CDR3 spans 13 residues. Trimming stripped 0 bases from V and 0 bases from J, with 3 bases between. The germline CDR1 and CDR2 sequences are SGHRS and YFSETQ. The chain's CDR3 is CASSLADQETQYF. In DNA, the CDR3 is TGCGCCAGCAGCTTGGCAGACCAAGAGACCCAGTACTTC.

In the case of this clone: Other DNA sequences from this sample encode an identical CDR3 as well. The chain carries TRBV7-3 and TRBJ2-3; 8 nucleotides match TRBD2. This CDR3 comprises 15 residues. Trimming removed 5 bases from V and 0 bases from J; junction bases left unmatched: 4. Germline V gives CDR1 SGHTA, CDR2 FQGTGA. The CDR3 loop reads CASSLIAGSTDTQYF. The DNA for the CDR3 is TGTGCCAGCAGCCTTATAGCGGGGAGCACAGATACGCAGTATTTT.

This chain joins TRBV29-1 and TRBJ1-2; D call uncertain. The CDR3 totals 12 residues. Germline CDR1 and CDR2: SQVTM and ANQGSEA. Trimming cost V 2 bases and J 7 bases, with 11 bases left between them. CDR3 amino acids: CSVETSGFGYTF. For the CDR3, the DNA is TGCAGCGTTGAAACTTCGGGGTTTGGCTACACCTTC.

This clone was seen a few times. This chain links TRBV20-1 with TRBJ2-1; D is unclear. Germline loops: CDR1 DFQATT, CDR2 SNEGSKA (reference sequence). V was trimmed by 3 bases and J by 6 bases, leaving 6 bases between them. The CDR3 runs to 11 residues. As DNA, the CDR3 is TGCAGTGCTAGCCCTCTCAATGAGCAGTTCTTC. Translation: CSASPLNEQFF.

The chain employs TRBV30 and TRBJ1-6; 7 bases map to TRBD1. CDR1 GTSNPN and CDR2 SVGIG come from the germline V gene (reference sequence). Trimming took 0 bases from V and 4 from J; bases not matched to a gene: 3. The CDR3 is 15 amino acids. The CDR3 nucleotides are TGTGCCTGGAGTGTCCCGGGACAGTATAATTCACCCCTCCACTTT. Translated: CAWSVPGQYNSPLHF.

This chain's CDR3 is CASSSGLQETQYF. CDR3 nucleotides: TGTGCCAGTAGTTCAGGGTTACAAGAGACCCAGTACTTC. This sequence joins TRBV19 and TRBJ2-5; TRBD1 is a possible D gene (5 bases). Trimming took off 5 bases at V and 2 bases at J, with 9 bases between the two ends. Germline CDR1 is LNHDA and CDR2 is SQIVND (reference sequence). The CDR3 consists of 13 residues.